This entry lists 10 T cell receptor beta chains sequenced from one sample in a study of blood T cell repertoires in COVID-19. TCRdb's copy holds only in-frame clones and misses some; the assay was immunoSEQ multiplex PCR. This sample has about 130,000 clones, with about 85% found just once. The sample taken for sequencing was peripheral blood. These receptors all come from a woman older than 75 with acute or convalescent COVID-19.

The chain combines TRBV19 with TRBJ1-4; TRBD1 matches 7 bases. The germline V gene encodes CDR1 LNHDA and CDR2 SQIVND (reference sequence). The CDR3 runs to 16 residues. With 6 bases clipped from V and 0 bases from J, the junction kept 7 bases outside the gene matches. The CDR3 region has the DNA TGTGCCAGTAGCCGGGACAGAACGTCAACTAATGAAAAACTGTTTTTT. Translation: CASSRDRTSTNEKLFF.

This clone has only a few counts. This chain links TRBV13 with TRBJ2-7; perhaps TRBD1 as D (5 bases). Germline V gives CDR1 PRHDT, CDR2 FYEKMQ (reference sequence). Between the trimmed V and J ends, which lost 5 bases and 2 bases, there was a span of 10 bases. The CDR3 covers 13 residues. The CDR3 region has the DNA TGTGCCAGCAGCGGAGACAGAGCCTACGAGCAGTACTTC. It codes for CASSGDRAYEQYF. Using reference TRBV13 and TRBJ2-7 for the parts outside the CDR3, the full variable domain is AAGVIQSPRHLIKEKRETATLKCYPIPRHDTVYWYQQGPGQDPQFLISFYEKMQSDKGSIPDRFSAQQFSDYHSELNMSSLELGDSALYFCASSGDRAYEQYFGPGTRLTVT.

The genes are TRBV11-3 and TRBJ2-1, with 8 bases identical to TRBD2. After removal of 5 bases from V and 7 bases from J, the junction contained 10 bases not matched to a gene. Germline CDR1 and CDR2: SGHNT and YENEEA. This CDR3 region has 15 residues. CDR3 sequence (DNA): TGTGCCAGCAGCCCGGGGGGGACTGTAAATAATGAGCAGTTCTTC. Translated: CASSPGGTVNNEQFF.

Only one count was recorded for this clone. The genes are TRBV5-6 and TRBJ2-7; 7 nucleotides align to TRBD1. With 2 bases clipped from V and 6 bases from J, the junction kept 5 bases outside the gene matches. Germline V CDR1 and CDR2: SGHDT, YYEEEE. The CDR3 has 13 residues. CDR3 region: CASSLDRAIEQYF. The DNA of the CDR3 is TGTGCCAGCAGCTTAGACAGGGCGATCGAGCAGTACTTC.

The chain joins TRBV18 to TRBJ1-5, with 8 nucleotides matching TRBD1. Germline CDR1 is KGHSH and CDR2 is LQKENI. The CDR3 consists of 17 residues. Trimming removed 2 bases from V and 0 bases from J; junction bases left unmatched: 6. CDR3 sequence (DNA): TGTGCCAGCTCACCAGGGACAGGCGTTTATAGCAATCAGCCCCAGCATTTT. It specifies CASSPGTGVYSNQPQHF. The variable domain in full, with the rest retrieved from reference TRBV18 and TRBJ1-5, is NAGVMQNPRHLVRRRGQEARLRCSPMKGHSHVYWYRQLPEEGLKFMVYLQKENIIDESGMPKERFSAEFPKEGPSILRIQQVVRGDSAAYFCASSPGTGVYSNQPQHFGDGTRLSIL.

J is TRBJ2-7 and V is TRBV11-2; D unclear. Trimming shortened V by 5 bases and J by 2 bases, and 19 bases separated the two germline ends. This CDR3 has 16 residues. Germline assignment: CDR1 SGHAT and CDR2 FQNNGV. This CDR3 reads CASSPLSRQGTYEQYF. CDR3 in DNA: TGTGCCAGCAGCCCACTCTCGCGACAAGGCACCTACGAGCAGTACTTC.

The chain links TRBV12-5 to TRBJ2-7, with TRBD1 identical over 8 bases. Germline V gene data show CDR1 as LGHNT and CDR2 as FRNRAP. Trimming cost V 6 bases and J 2 bases; bases outside gene matches: 6. The CDR3 is made up of 14 amino acids. The CDR3 bases are TGTGCTAGTGGCCATAGGACAGGGCCCTACGAGCAGTACTTC. This translates into CASGHRTGPYEQYF.

The chain links TRBV19 to TRBJ1-2; possibly TRBD1 for D (5 bases). Trimming stripped 7 bases from V and 2 bases from J, with 14 bases between. The CDR3 is 14 residues long. CDR1 is LNHDA, CDR2 SQIVND, per germline (reference sequence). Here the CDR3 DNA reads TGTGCCAGTAATAACAGGCCTGAGAACTATGGCTACACCTTC. Translating it yields CASNNRPENYGYTF. Supplemented by reference TRBV19 and TRBJ1-2, the full variable domain reads DGGITQSPKYLFRKEGQNVTLSCEQNLNHDAMYWYRQDPGQGLRLIYYSQIVNDFQKGDIAEGYSVSREKKESFPLTVTSAQKNPTAFYLCASNNRPENYGYTFGSGTRLTVV.

The genes are TRBV18 and TRBJ1-1; 8 positions agree with TRBD1. This CDR3 is built from 12 residues. Per the germline V gene, CDR1 is KGHSH and CDR2 is LQKENI. V trimming: 6 bases; J trimming: 8 bases; junction bases outside the gene matches: 5. CDR3 protein: CASSRTGLEAFF. CDR3 coding DNA: TGTGCCAGCTCGAGGACAGGGCTGGAAGCTTTCTTT.

This clone was counted a few times. J is TRBJ1-3 and V is TRBV5-1; D perhaps matches TRBD1 (6 bases). Looked up from germline, CDR1 is SGHRS and CDR2 is YFSETQ. CDR3 length: 13 amino acids. The V and J ends lost 0 bases and 7 bases respectively, with 8 bases between them. Here the CDR3 reads CASSLGQGNTIYF. The CDR3 nucleotides read TGCGCCAGCAGCTTGGGGCAGGGGAACACCATATATTTT.